This note documents a single T cell receptor beta chain sequence. Its specificity is not known. The data originate from a study of cytomegalovirus exposure and HLA in healthy donors. The study, taken as a whole, reports: Some public TCRs appeared in many individuals, while most sequences were rare.

The germline gives CDR1 PRHDT, CDR2 FYEKMQ (reference sequence). This CDR3 comprises 15 residues. Germline trimming cut 4 bases from V and 5 bases from J; bases unmatched to any gene: 8. The PCR used 60 Vbeta and 13 Jbeta primers. Some clones are missing from TCRdb's copy, which holds only in-frame ones; the method was immunoSEQ multiplex PCR. Listed are roughly 140,000 clones; approximately 1% falls within the top ten. This TCR was sampled from a male donor in good health and CMV-seronegative. Sequenced material: PBMCs. The chain employs TRBV13 and TRBJ2-1; TRBD1 matches at 7 bases. CDR3 sequence reads: CASSSRTGGDNEQFF. CDR3 nucleotide sequence: TGTGCCAGCAGCTCGAGGACAGGTGGGGACAATGAGCAGTTCTTC.